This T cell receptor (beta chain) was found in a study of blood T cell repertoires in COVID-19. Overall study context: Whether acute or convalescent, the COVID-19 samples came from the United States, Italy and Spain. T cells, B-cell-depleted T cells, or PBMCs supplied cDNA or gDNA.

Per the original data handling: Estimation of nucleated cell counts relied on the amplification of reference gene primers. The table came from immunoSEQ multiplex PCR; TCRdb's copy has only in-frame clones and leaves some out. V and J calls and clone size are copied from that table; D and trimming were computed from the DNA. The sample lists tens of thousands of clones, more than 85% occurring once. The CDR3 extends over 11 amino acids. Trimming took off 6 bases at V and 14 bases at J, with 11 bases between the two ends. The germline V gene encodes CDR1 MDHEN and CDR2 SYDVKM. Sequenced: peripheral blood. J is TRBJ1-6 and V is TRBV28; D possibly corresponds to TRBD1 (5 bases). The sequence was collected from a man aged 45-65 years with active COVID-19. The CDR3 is CASRDTGTLHF. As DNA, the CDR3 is TGTGCCAGCAGAGATACAGGAACCCTCCACTTT.